These 26 T cell receptor beta chains came from one sample sequenced in a study of PD-L1 blockade in urothelial cancer. The repertoire was sequenced with immunoSEQ multiplex PCR; TCRdb's copy has only in-frame clones and lacks some. The data contain around 45,000 clones, around nine tenths of them singletons. The specimen was PBMCs, collected around atezolizumab (anti-PD-L1) treatment. These receptor sequences come from a woman aged 55-69 years with urothelial cancer.

This clone has only one observation. This chain connects TRBV7-2 to TRBJ2-5, with TRBD2 identical over 12 bases. The CDR3 has 16 residues. Trimming cost V 5 bases and J 2 bases; bases outside gene matches: 6. Germline values: CDR1 SGHTA, CDR2 FQGNSA. CDR3 bases: TGTGCCAGCAGCCACACTAGCGGGGGGTATCAAGAGACCCAGTACTTC. Protein: CASSHTSGGYQETQYF.

This chain links TRBV15 with TRBJ2-1; 11 positions match TRBD2. Per germline, CDR1 LNHNV and CDR2 YYDKDF (reference sequence). Losses at the gene ends were 0 bases for V and 1 base for J; bases not matched to a gene: 2. The CDR3 runs to 17 residues. The CDR3 region has the DNA TGTGCCACCAGCAGAGACTTAGCGGGAGGGTCCTACAATGAGCAGTTCTTC. Its protein is CATSRDLAGGSYNEQFF.

The J gene is TRBJ2-7, the V gene TRBV28; D is perhaps TRBD2 (5 bases). Trimming cost V 3 bases and J 7 bases, with 13 bases left between them. The CDR3 is 13 residues long. Germline CDR1 and CDR2: MDHEN and SYDVKM. This CDR3 is CASSFKGDREQYF. The CDR3 DNA reads as TGTGCCAGCAGTTTTAAGGGAGACCGAGAGCAGTACTTC.

The chain joins TRBV19 to TRBJ2-1; 9 bases map to TRBD2. V dropped 4 bases and J dropped 0; count of bases not matched to a gene: 7. CDR1 LNHDA and CDR2 SQIVND come from the germline V gene (reference sequence). The CDR3 is made up of 17 amino acids. The CDR3 is CASSTSGAVGSYNEQFF. CDR3 nucleotides: TGTGCCAGTAGTACTAGCGGGGCCGTCGGCTCCTACAATGAGCAGTTCTTC.

V and J are TRBV6-1 and TRBJ1-4, with 7 positions matching TRBD1. This CDR3 has 15 residues. V lost 7 bases, J lost 1 base, and 6 bases stayed unmatched. The germline CDR1 and CDR2 sequences are MNHNS and SASEGT. Written as DNA, the CDR3 is TGTGCCAGCACCCCCAGGGGGGAAACTAATGAAAAACTGTTTTTT. Translated, it gives CASTPRGETNEKLFF.

The rearrangement links TRBV4-3 to TRBJ2-5; no reliable D call. The germline V gene encodes CDR1 LGHNA and CDR2 YSLEER. The CDR3 extends over 14 amino acids. V lost 0 bases, J lost 5 bases, and 10 bases lay in between. CDR3: CASSQDRVEETQYF. DNA for the CDR3: TGCGCCAGCAGCCAAGATAGAGTGGAGGAGACCCAGTACTTC.

V and J are TRBV29-1 and TRBJ2-1, with D hard to call. Germline V gene sequence: CDR1 SQVTM, CDR2 ANQGSEA. V was shortened by 4 bases and J by 3 bases, with 22 bases between the two germline ends. The CDR3 length is 17 residues. In DNA, the CDR3 is TGCAGCGTTGTTCCCAAATCCCCCATCTACGTCTACAATGAGCAGTTCTTC. Translation gives CSVVPKSPIYVYNEQFF.

Comment on this clone: Other DNA sequences of this sample code for an identical CDR3. This rearrangement joins TRBV5-1 to TRBJ1-5; D is possibly TRBD1 (5 bases). Between the trimmed V and J ends, which lost 0 bases and 7 bases, there was a span of 8 bases. The CDR3 contains 13 residues. Germline lookup yields CDR1 SGHRS and CDR2 YFSETQ. This chain's CDR3 is CASSLAGGQPQHF. The CDR3 bases are TGCGCCAGCAGCTTGGCCGGGGGACAGCCCCAGCATTTT.

There are a few counts of this clone. The chain employs TRBV19 and TRBJ2-2; 7 positions match TRBD1. With V trimmed by 6 bases and J by 5 bases, 6 bases remained unmatched. Germline CDR1 is LNHDA and CDR2 is SQIVND (reference sequence). This CDR3 contains 14 residues. The CDR3 spells CASSNRGETGELFF. CDR3 DNA sequence: TGTGCCAGTAGCAACAGGGGTGAAACCGGGGAGCTGTTTTTT.

The CDR3 loop reads CATEGTSGGATYNEQFF. CDR3 in DNA: TGTGCCACCGAAGGGACTAGCGGGGGGGCTACCTACAATGAGCAGTTCTTC. V and J are TRBV10-3 and TRBJ2-1; 16 nucleotides line up with TRBD2. Trimming removed 10 bases from V and 2 bases from J; junction bases left unmatched: 8. The CDR3 is 17 residues long. Germline values: CDR1 ENHRY, CDR2 SYGVKD.

This sequence joins TRBV29-1 and TRBJ1-1, with D possibly matching TRBD1 (5 bases). Between the trimmed V and J ends, which lost 6 bases and 0 bases, there was a span of 14 bases. The CDR3 is 14 residues long. The germline V gene encodes CDR1 SQVTM and CDR2 ANQGSEA. The DNA for the CDR3 is TGCAGCGTACAGGCACAGGAGCTGAACACTGAAGCTTTCTTT. Translation gives CSVQAQELNTEAFF.

J is TRBJ2-7 and V is TRBV4-1; D may be TRBD1 (5 bases). CDR3 size: 11 residues. Trimming removed 5 bases at V and 4 bases at J, with 6 bases between. Germline-derived CDR1 and CDR2 are MGHRA and YSYEKL. The DNA of the CDR3 is TGCGCCAGCAGCTCAGGGTACGAGCAGTACTTC. Translating it yields CASSSGYEQYF.

CDR3 in amino acids: CASSYQTARETQYF. DNA for the CDR3: TGTGCCAGCAGTTACCAGACAGCCCGAGAGACCCAGTACTTC. The V gene is TRBV6-5, the J gene TRBJ2-5, with D perhaps matching TRBD1 (5 bases). Germline V gives CDR1 MNHEY, CDR2 SVGAGI. Trimming cost V 2 bases and J 4 bases, with 11 bases left between them. CDR3 length: 14 amino acids.

The chain links TRBV7-2 to TRBJ1-2; 9 bases are shared with TRBD1. The CDR3 contains 15 residues. V shed 5 bases and J 8 bases; nucleotides not matched to a gene: 12. The germline V gene encodes CDR1 SGHTA and CDR2 FQGNSA. CDR3 in DNA: TGTGCCAGCAGCCAAACCTACAGGGGGCGGGAGGGCTACACCTTC. The encoded protein is CASSQTYRGREGYTF.

This clone has just one count. J is TRBJ2-5 and V is TRBV5-1, with 7 bases aligning to TRBD1. Germline values: CDR1 SGHRS, CDR2 YFSETQ. With 4 bases clipped from V and 2 bases from J, the junction kept 5 bases outside the gene matches. CDR3 length equals 14 residues. The CDR3 here is CASSAGTDQETQYF. CDR3 bases: TGCGCCAGCAGCGCCGGGACAGATCAAGAGACCCAGTACTTC.

This clone has just a few counts. V usage is TRBV13 and J usage is TRBJ2-7; D may be TRBD1 (5 bases). CDR3 length equals 14 residues. The germline V gene encodes CDR1 PRHDT and CDR2 FYEKMQ (reference sequence). Trimming removed 5 bases from V and 0 bases from J, with 11 bases in between. CDR3 DNA sequence: TGTGCCAGCAGCCCTCGACAGAGCTCCTACGAGCAGTACTTC. It encodes CASSPRQSSYEQYF.

The rearrangement uses TRBV18 and TRBJ2-7, with D possibly matching TRBD1 (5 bases). V gave up 3 bases and J gave up 5 bases, with 11 bases separating them. Germline-derived CDR1 and CDR2 are KGHSH and LQKENI. This CDR3 region has 13 residues. CDR3 nucleotides: TGTGCCAGCTCACCGCCAGGGAAGGACGAGCAGTACTTC. This sequence encodes CASSPPGKDEQYF.

V and J are TRBV4-3 and TRBJ1-5; D perhaps matches TRBD1 (6 bases). The CDR3 totals 15 residues. The germline V and J ends were trimmed by 4 bases and 6 bases, with 16 bases remaining between them. Germline V gene sequence: CDR1 LGHNA, CDR2 YSLEER. The DNA of the CDR3 is TGCGCCAGCAGCCCTCAAACAGGGTTAAGTCAGCCCCAGCATTTT. Translating gives CASSPQTGLSQPQHF.

J is TRBJ1-3 and V is TRBV29-1; a weak D match, TRBD1 (6 bases). The V gene lost 7 bases and the J gene lost 0 bases, with 10 bases spanning the gap. The CDR3 contains 13 residues. The germline V gene has CDR1 SQVTM and CDR2 ANQGSEA. The CDR3 region has the DNA TGCAGCGCTACAGGGAGCTCTGGAAACACCATATATTTT. It yields the protein CSATGSSGNTIYF.

V and J are TRBV28 and TRBJ1-2, with 10 bases that match TRBD1. The CDR3 totals 13 residues. V shed 8 bases, J shed 4 bases, and the junction held 4 bases outside the gene matches. Germline lookup yields CDR1 MDHEN and CDR2 SYDVKM. CDR3 coding DNA: TGTGCCAGCGAGGGGGACAGGGGCTATGGCTACACCTTC. The encoded protein is CASEGDRGYGYTF.

The chain combines TRBV9 with TRBJ1-3, with D maybe TRBD1 (6 bases). Germline loops: CDR1 SGDLS, CDR2 YYNGEE. The CDR3 length is 15 residues. The ends were cut back, 3 bases at V and 0 bases at J, with 10 bases in the middle. The CDR3 coding sequence is TGTGCCAGCAGCGGACAGGTTACCTCTGGAAACACCATATATTTT. It specifies CASSGQVTSGNTIYF. The full variable domain, its missing parts supplied by reference TRBV9 and TRBJ1-3, is DSGVTQTPKHLITATGQRVTLRCSPRSGDLSVYWYQQSLDQGLQFLIQYYNGEERAKGNILERFSAQQFPDLHSELNLSSLELGDSALYFCASSGQVTSGNTIYFGEGSWLTVV.

As DNA, the CDR3 is TGTGCCAGCAGCTTCGGGACAGGGAATTACGAGCAGTACTTC. Its protein product is CASSFGTGNYEQYF. The chain links TRBV5-4 to TRBJ2-7, with 9 nucleotides matching TRBD1. CDR3 length: 14 residues. CDR1 and CDR2 (germline): SGHNT, YYREEE (reference sequence). V lost 2 bases and J lost 4; bases outside the gene matches: 4.

The chain links TRBV7-9 to TRBJ2-3; 8 bases fit TRBD2. The CDR3 is 18 amino acids. After removal of 1 base from V and 2 bases from J, the junction contained 11 bases not matched to a gene. The germline CDR1 and CDR2 sequences are SEHNR and FQNEAQ (reference sequence). CDR3 residues: CASSLGSAGGSNTDTQYF. CDR3 DNA sequence: TGTGCCAGCAGCTTAGGGTCCGCGGGGGGATCTAACACAGATACGCAGTATTTT.

The chain links TRBV6-5 to TRBJ1-2; 11 bases are a match to TRBD1. This CDR3 has 14 amino acids. Germline CDR1 MNHEY, CDR2 SVGAGI. The V and J ends lost 5 bases and 7 bases, in that order; junction bases with no gene match: 6. CDR3 coding DNA: TGTGCCAGCAGTAAAGGACAGGGGGCTCGTGGCTACACCTTC. It is translated as CASSKGQGARGYTF.

The chain links TRBV5-1 to TRBJ2-5; 12 positions match TRBD2. Germline V gene lookup returns CDR1 SGHRS and CDR2 YFSETQ. The CDR3 has 15 amino acids. V trimming: 7 bases; J trimming: 2 bases; junction bases outside the gene matches: 6. The DNA of the CDR3 is TGCGCCAGCGGGGAGGGGACTAGCGGGCAAGAGACCCAGTACTTC. Translation: CASGEGTSGQETQYF.

The chain is built from TRBV7-2 and TRBJ2-1; 12 bases fit TRBD2. The V gene's germline CDR1 is SGHTA and CDR2 FQGNSA. The length of the CDR3 is 16 residues. Trimming removed 4 bases from V and 4 bases from J; junction bases left unmatched: 5. The CDR3 here is CASSSPTSGSYNEQFF. As DNA, the CDR3 is TGTGCCAGCAGCTCCCCGACTAGCGGGAGTTACAATGAGCAGTTCTTC.